This TCR beta chain was identified during a study of regulatory dendritic cells for organ transplantation. Whole-study findings and limits: Between individuals, the alloreactive memory CD8+ T cell pool differed considerably.

Sequencing used immunoSEQ multiplex PCR; TCRdb keeps in-frame clones, though not all of them. This sample yields about 28,000 clones, of which approximately 78% are seen a single time; approximately 0.1% belongs to the top ten. With regard to this clone: Its antigen is unidentified.

This TCR derives from a human donor in good health. The sample was naive CD4+ T cells from blood. Subset given: CD45RA+ naive T cells.

The CDR3 region has the DNA TGTGCCAGCAGGGAGGGAGGAGCTAACTATGGCTACACCTTC. Amino acids: CASREGGANYGYTF. The chain recombines TRBV7-9 with TRBJ1-2; D is undetermined. CDR1 SEHNR and CDR2 FQNEAQ come from the germline V gene (reference sequence). This CDR3 region has 14 residues. V was shortened by 6 bases and J by 0 bases, with 11 bases between the two germline ends.